A selection of T cell receptor beta chains follows, all from one sample in a study of shared clonotypes between healthy human individuals. Using immunoSEQ multiplex PCR, the repertoire was profiled, and TCRdb retains in-frame clones only, with some absent. The sample shows about 2.3 million clones, 80% to 95% of them seen only once. The material sequenced was naive CD4+ T cells from PBMCs. These receptors were obtained from a man between 18 and 29 years old in good health. Some clones in this sample may be carry-over from other donors' samples. Both conserved end residues are part of each CDR3. D genes are given only for firm matches. The size field is filled for only some rows; it gives once, few, many or a size class.

V	size	D	J	DNA	CDR3
TRBV15	.	.	TRBJ2-7	TGTGCCACCAGCATCGCCTCCTCCTACGAGCAGTACTTC	CATSIASSYEQYF
TRBV28	.	TRBD2	TRBJ2-7	TGTGCCAGCAGTACCCTAGCGGGATCGGACGAGCAGTACTTC	CASSTLAGSDEQYF
TRBV30	.	.	TRBJ1-4	TGTGCCTCGGGACGCCTTAATGAAAAACTGTTTTTT	CASGRLNEKLFF
TRBV6-1	.	TRBD1	TRBJ1-2	TGTGCCAGCAGTGAAAAGGGGGCTAGCTATGGCTACACCTTC	CASSEKGASYGYTF
TRBV19	.	.	TRBJ1-1	TGTGCCAGTACCCCGGGACGGGAGATTTACGGTGAAGCTTTCTTT	CASTPGREIYGEAFF
TRBV30	.	.	TRBJ1-3	TGTGCCTGGAGCGCTCTAGGGGAATCTGGAAACACCATATATTTT	CAWSALGESGNTIYF
TRBV28	.	.	TRBJ2-1	TGTGCCAGCGACCCCTCCGGGGGCGGGGCGTACAATGAGCAGTTCTTC	CASDPSGGGAYNEQFF
TRBV5-1	.	.	TRBJ2-3	TGCGCCAGCAGCTTGGGGCAGGGACCAGATACGCAGTATTTT	CASSLGQGPDTQYF
TRBV28	once	TRBD2	TRBJ2-7	TGTGCCAGCAGCCCTGGGGGGAGGGCCGCATACGAGCAGTACTTC	CASSPGGRAAYEQYF
TRBV9	.	.	TRBJ1-2	TGTGCCAGCAGCGTAGACATAGCGGCTGGCTACACCTTC	CASSVDIAAGYTF
TRBV9	.	.	TRBJ2-7	TGTGCCAGCAGCGTAAGCGTGTCCTACGAGCAGTACTTC	CASSVSVSYEQYF
TRBV19	.	.	TRBJ2-1	TGTGCCAGTAGTTTTCCAGGTTCCTACAATGAGCAGTTCTTC	CASSFPGSYNEQFF
TRBV6-6	.	TRBD1	TRBJ2-7	TGTGCCAGCAGTTACAGGACAGGGGGGACCTACGAGCAGTACTTC	CASSYRTGGTYEQYF
TRBV28	.	.	TRBJ1-1	TGTGCCAGCAAACGGTTGGGAGGTGGGACTGAAGCTTTCTTT	CASKRLGGGTEAFF
TRBV7-9	once	TRBD2	TRBJ2-1	TGTGCCAGCAGACGGACTAGCGGGGTGCATTATGAGCAGTTCTTC	CASRRTSGVHYEQFF
TRBV4-2	.	TRBD1	TRBJ2-1	TGTGCCAGCAGCCAAGATGCGACAGGGGGCGACCTGCAGTTCTTC	CASSQDATGGDLQFF
TRBV5-1	.	.	TRBJ2-7	TGCGCCAGCAGCTCCGAACCGGGACGGTCCTACGAGCAGTACTTC	CASSSEPGRSYEQYF
TRBV4-1	.	.	TRBJ2-3	TGCGCCAGCAGCCAACCCGGGGTCTCAGATACGCAGTATTTT	CASSQPGVSDTQYF
TRBV28	.	TRBD2	TRBJ2-1	TGTGCCAGCAGTTTGGGAGGGGCCTGGGGAAATGAGCAGTTCTTC	CASSLGGAWGNEQFF
TRBV6-4	.	TRBD2	TRBJ2-1	TGTGCCAGCAGTGAAACTAGCGGGACCCGATACAATGAGCAGTTCTTC	CASSETSGTRYNEQFF
TRBV11-2	.	TRBD1	TRBJ2-7	TGTGCCAGCAGCTTAGTAACAGGGGTCGGCTACGAGCAGTACTTC	CASSLVTGVGYEQYF
TRBV2	.	.	TRBJ2-7	TGTGCCAGCAGTGATTTAGGGATGCAGTACGAGCAGTACTTC	CASSDLGMQYEQYF
TRBV5-1	.	.	TRBJ1-1	TGCGCCAGCAGCTTGGCGGGCCAGCAGAACACTGAAGCTTTCTTT	CASSLAGQQNTEAFF
TRBV29-1	.	.	TRBJ1-1	TGCAGCGTTGTTTTCCGGCTTGAAGCTTTCTTT	CSVVFRLEAFF
TRBV6-5	once	.	TRBJ2-7	TGTGCCAGCAGTTACCGCGACGGATCCGGCTCCTACGAGCAGTACTTC	CASSYRDGSGSYEQYF
TRBV5-4	.	TRBD1	TRBJ1-1	TGTGCCAGCAGAGGGGGCAGGAACACTGAAGCTTTCTTT	CASRGGRNTEAFF
TRBV30	.	.	TRBJ1-5	TGTGCCTGGAGTTCCTCGGGGGGCAATAGGAATCAGCCCCAGCATTTT	CAWSSSGGNRNQPQHF
TRBV7-9	.	.	TRBJ1-1	TGTGCCAGCAGCTCCCAGGACGGCACTGAAGCTTTCTTT	CASSSQDGTEAFF
TRBV11-2	once	TRBD2	TRBJ2-1	TGTGCCAGCAGCTTAATTCCACTAGCGGACAACAATGAGCAGTTCTTC	CASSLIPLADNNEQFF
TRBV6-1	.	.	TRBJ2-1	TGTGCCAGCATGGCAGGGACGTTCAACAATGAGCAGTTCTTC	CASMAGTFNNEQFF
TRBV9	.	TRBD1	TRBJ1-1	TGTGCCAGCAGCGTAGACGCTTTGACAGGGGAGGCTTTCTTT	CASSVDALTGEAFF
TRBV5-1	.	.	TRBJ1-1	TGCGCCAGCAGCGTAAGTACGACCAGGGGACCCCGCACCGGAGCTTTCTTT	CASSVSTTRGPRTGAFF
TRBV11-2	.	.	TRBJ2-5	TGTGCCAGCAGCAAGGGACACAGAGAGACCCAGTACTTC	CASSKGHRETQYF
TRBV28	.	TRBD2	TRBJ2-3	TGTGCCAGCAGTTTATTTTCCCCTAGCGGGACCCGCACAGATACGCAGTATTTT	CASSLFSPSGTRTDTQYF
TRBV5-1	.	TRBD1	TRBJ2-3	TGCGCCAGCAGCTTCCTCCTCACAGGGGCAGATACGCAGTATTTT	CASSFLLTGADTQYF
TRBV4-1	.	.	TRBJ1-4	TGCGCCAGCAGCGTACTCGGGGTGGCTAATGAAAAACTGTTTTTT	CASSVLGVANEKLFF